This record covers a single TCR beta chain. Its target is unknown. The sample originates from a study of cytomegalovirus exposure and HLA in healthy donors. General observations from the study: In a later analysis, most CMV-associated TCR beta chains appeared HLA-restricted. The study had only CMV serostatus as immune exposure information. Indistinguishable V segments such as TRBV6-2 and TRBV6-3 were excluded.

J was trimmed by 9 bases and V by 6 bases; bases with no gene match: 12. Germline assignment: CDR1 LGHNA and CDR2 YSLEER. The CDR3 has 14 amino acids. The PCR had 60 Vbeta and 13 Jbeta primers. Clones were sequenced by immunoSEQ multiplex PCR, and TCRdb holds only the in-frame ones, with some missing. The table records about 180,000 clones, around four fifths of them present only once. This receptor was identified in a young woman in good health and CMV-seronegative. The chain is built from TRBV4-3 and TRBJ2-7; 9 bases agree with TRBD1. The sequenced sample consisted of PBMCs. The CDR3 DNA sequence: TGCGCCAGCAGACGGGACAGGGCCTCCTATTTGCAGTACTTC. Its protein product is CASRRDRASYLQYF.